This T cell receptor (beta chain) was profiled in a study of cytomegalovirus exposure and HLA in healthy donors. Across the study: There were tens of millions of unique TCRs (from HLA-typed donors) in an early data release. Study-wide results and limits: A previous analysis found most TCR beta V segments productive roughly 87% or roughly 30% of the time. TCR beta V- and J-gene trimming, according to a later analysis, was linked to a missense DCLRE1C variant.

To note about this clone: Its specificity is not known.

Trimming stripped 0 bases from V and 4 bases from J, with 19 bases between. Germline loops: CDR1 SGHTS, CDR2 YDEGEE. This CDR3 is built from 17 residues. Both 60 Vbeta primers and 13 Jbeta primers went into the PCR. Assay: immunoSEQ multiplex PCR; the TCRdb copy retains only in-frame clones and omits some. The sample shows around 150,000 clones, around 80% of them seen only once. Sequenced sample: PBMCs. The receptor comes from a middle-aged man in good health and CMV-seropositive. This rearrangement joins TRBV5-8 to TRBJ1-1, with D perhaps TRBD1 (5 bases). CDR3 amino acids: CASSLGLDTRRTTEAFF. The CDR3 nucleotides read TGTGCCAGCAGCTTGGGCCTGGACACCAGGCGAACCACTGAAGCTTTCTTT. Full variable domain (outside the CDR3, taken from reference TRBV5-8 and TRBJ1-1): EAGVTQSPTHLIKTRGQQATLRCSPISGHTSVYWYQQALGLGLQFLLWYDEGEERNRGNFPPRFSGRQFPNYSSELNVNALELEDSALYLCASSLGLDTRRTTEAFFGQGTRLTVV.